The 9 T cell receptor beta chains below come from one sample, sequenced in a study of radiotherapy plus CTLA-4 blockade in lung cancer. TCRdb keeps only in-frame clones here, not all; method: immunoSEQ multiplex PCR. The data hold about 88,000 clones, with approximately 75% observed a single time. This specimen consisted of peripheral blood, obtained from a patient treated with radiotherapy plus ipilimumab. These TCRs come from a human donor with non-small cell lung cancer that progressed on radiotherapy plus ipilimumab.

The J gene is TRBJ1-1, the V gene TRBV7-2; D is ambiguous. With 1 base removed from V and 4 bases from J, the gap between germline ends came to 7 bases. Germline CDR1 reads SGHTA; CDR2 reads FQGNSA. CDR3 length: 13 residues. The CDR3 nucleotides are TGTGCCAGCAGCTTAGGGTCCCTCACTGAAGCTTTCTTT. This translates into CASSLGSLTEAFF.

The chain employs TRBV28 and TRBJ2-5; 9 positions match TRBD2. CDR3 length equals 16 residues. V lost 4 bases and J lost 2; bases outside the gene matches: 8. Per the germline V gene, CDR1 is MDHEN and CDR2 is SYDVKM. CDR3 bases: TGTGCCAGCAGTTCGAGCGGGGGGCCCACACAAGAGACCCAGTACTTC. Translation gives CASSSSGGPTQETQYF.

The chain carries TRBV28 and TRBJ1-1; D remains ambiguous. Germline CDR1 and CDR2: MDHEN and SYDVKM. CDR3 length: 15 amino acids. Trimming shortened V by 2 bases and J by 3 bases, and 13 bases separated the two germline ends. The CDR3 is CASSLGSQGHTEAFF. In DNA, the CDR3 is TGTGCCAGCAGTTTAGGGTCCCAAGGACACACTGAAGCTTTCTTT.

This chain uses TRBV7-3 with TRBJ1-5; TRBD1 might be the D (6 bases). CDR3 length: 15 amino acids. The germline V gene encodes CDR1 SGHTA and CDR2 FQGTGA. V shed 5 bases and J shed 6 bases, with 17 bases lying between them. The DNA for the CDR3 is TGTGCCAGCAGCCCCGAGGGGGATTGGGGTCAGCCCCAGCATTTT. Protein sequence: CASSPEGDWGQPQHF.

This chain joins TRBV9 and TRBJ2-1; a possible D gene is TRBD1 (5 bases). V was pared by 0 bases and J by 3 bases, with 10 bases between. The CDR3 spans 15 residues. Germline-derived CDR1 and CDR2 are SGDLS and YYNGEE. CDR3 DNA sequence: TGTGCCAGCAGCGTAGAAGGGGCCCTCTACAATGAGCAGTTCTTC. Amino acids: CASSVEGALYNEQFF.

Remarks on this clone: One junction end does not reproduce the germline sequence, and a read error may be involved. The chain employs TRBV6-1 and TRBJ2-1; D is tentatively TRBD1 or TRBD2 (5 bases each). Germline lookup yields CDR1 MNHNS and CDR2 SASEGT. The CDR3 length is 11 residues. CDR3 bases: TGCCCGGGACGGGCCTACAATGAGCAGTTCTTC. Amino acid sequence: CPGRAYNEQFF.

V gene TRBV27 combines with J gene TRBJ2-6; 7 bases agree with TRBD1. This CDR3 region has 17 residues. CDR1 and CDR2 from the germline V gene are MNHEY and SMNVEV (reference sequence). V lost 6 bases and J lost 0; bases outside the gene matches: 8. The CDR3 here is CASRSLGQSSGANVLTF. CDR3 coding DNA: TGTGCCAGCAGATCTTTGGGACAGTCCTCTGGGGCCAACGTCCTGACTTTC.

This clone was found a few times. V and J are TRBV7-9 and TRBJ2-7; no clear D gene. This CDR3 is built from 13 residues. In germline, CDR1 is SEHNR, CDR2 FQNEAQ (reference sequence). Trimming left V 4 bases short and J 2 bases short, with 9 bases between. The CDR3 here is CASSSGRAYEQYF. CDR3 DNA sequence: TGTGCCAGCAGCTCCGGACGGGCCTACGAGCAGTACTTC.

V is TRBV5-4 and J is TRBJ2-5, with 8 bases matching TRBD1. The V and J ends lost 4 bases and 2 bases, in that order; junction bases with no gene match: 4. The CDR3 extends over 14 amino acids. Germline V lookup: CDR1 SGHNT, CDR2 YYREEE (reference sequence). The CDR3 spells CASSPDREQETQYF. CDR3 bases: TGTGCCAGCAGCCCGGACAGGGAACAAGAGACCCAGTACTTC.